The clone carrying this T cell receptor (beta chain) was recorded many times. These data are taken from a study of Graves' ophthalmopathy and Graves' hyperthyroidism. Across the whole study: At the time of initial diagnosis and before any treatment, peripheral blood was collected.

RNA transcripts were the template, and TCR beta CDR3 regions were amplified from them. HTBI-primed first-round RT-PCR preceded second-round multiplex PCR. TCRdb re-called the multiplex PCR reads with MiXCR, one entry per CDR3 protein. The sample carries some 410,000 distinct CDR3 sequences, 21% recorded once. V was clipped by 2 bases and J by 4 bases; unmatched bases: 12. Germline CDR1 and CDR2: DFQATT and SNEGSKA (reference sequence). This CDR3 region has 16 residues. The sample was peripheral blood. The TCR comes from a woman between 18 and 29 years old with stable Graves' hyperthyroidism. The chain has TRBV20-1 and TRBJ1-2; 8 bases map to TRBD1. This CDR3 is CSARPPTGASFYGYTF. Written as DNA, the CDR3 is TGCAGTGCTAGACCTCCGACAGGGGCCTCCTTCTATGGCTACACCTTC.